This TCR beta chain was documented in a study of blood T cells in healthy people across ages. Remarks on this clonotype: A clone one base away is much larger, so this may be a read error.

Germline V gives CDR1 SGDLS, CDR2 YYNGEE. The CDR3 is 13 residues long. The second PCR ran about 6 to 12 cycles with a sample-barcoded 5' primer and J-beta primers. TCRdb re-called the 5' RACE reads with MiXCR, one entry per CDR3 protein. Of hundreds of thousands of distinct CDR3 sequences listed, about 30% were seen once; the top ten hold 15% to 18%. Ranging in age from about 6 to 95, the donors were healthy Caucasian individuals from Russia. The V and J genes are TRBV9 and TRBJ1-1; D is uncertain. Sequenced material: blood. The clonotype originates from a woman older than 75 in good health. As DNA, the CDR3 is TGTGTCAGCAGCGTAGGTATGAACACTGAAGCTTTCTTT. This codes for CVSSVGMNTEAFF.